A selection of T cell receptor beta chains follows, all from one sample in a study of blood T cells in healthy people across ages. MiXCR, applied by TCRdb to the 5' RACE reads, yields one record per CDR3 protein. The sample holds 270,000 or so distinct CDR3 sequences, 27% seen once. The specimen was blood. Receptors were obtained from a woman aged 70-85 years in good health. CDR3s include the opening cysteine and the closing phenylalanine or tryptophan. The D gene is left open where the match is weak. Expanded clones get a size class; other rows say once, few or many, or leave the size out.

J	V	D	size	CDR3	DNA
TRBJ2-1	TRBV2	TRBD1	.	CASRGDSNNEQFF	TGTGCCAGCAGGGGGGACAGTAACAATGAGCAGTTCTTC
TRBJ1-4	TRBV2	TRBD1	many	CASNKGQHNEKLFF	TGTGCCAGCAATAAGGGACAGCACAATGAAAAACTGTTTTTT
TRBJ2-3	TRBV11-2	TRBD2	few	CASSRGSAGAADTQYF	TGTGCCAGCAGCCGGGGCTCGGCGGGAGCCGCAGATACGCAGTATTTT
TRBJ1-5	TRBV20-1	.	.	CGANRGGGEQPQHF	TGCGGTGCCAACCGCGGGGGCGGGGAACAGCCCCAGCATTTT
TRBJ2-7	TRBV20-1	.	.	CSAPLGAGSYEQYF	TGCAGTGCTCCCTTGGGGGCCGGGAGCTACGAGCAGTACTTC
TRBJ2-7	TRBV20-1	.	.	CSARRDPYEQYF	TGCAGTGCCCGACGGGACCCCTACGAGCAGTACTTC
TRBJ2-2	TRBV5-8	TRBD2	many	CASSPYPDGRLRELFF	TGTGCCAGCAGCCCGTATCCGGACGGGAGGCTGAGGGAGCTGTTTTTT
TRBJ1-1	TRBV19	.	.	CASSWGFAEAFF	TGTGCCAGTAGTTGGGGGTTCGCTGAAGCTTTCTTT
TRBJ2-1	TRBV6-1	.	few	CASSEDGGSYNEQFF	TGTGCCAGCAGTGAAGACGGGGGTTCCTACAATGAGCAGTTCTTC
TRBJ1-1	TRBV3-1	.	.	CASSPTGTEAFF	TGTGCCAGCAGCCCCACAGGTACAGAAGCTTTCTTT
TRBJ1-5	TRBV18	.	.	CASSPQGNSNQPQHF	TGTGCCAGCTCACCACAGGGGAACAGCAATCAGCCCCAGCATTTT
TRBJ1-2	TRBV5-1	.	many	CASSLDRYGYTF	TGCGCCAGCAGCTTGGATCGCTATGGCTACACCTTC
TRBJ2-1	TRBV7-2	.	few	CASSARLHEQFF	TGTGCCAGCAGCGCCCGGTTACATGAGCAGTTCTTC
TRBJ1-4	TRBV20-1	.	few	CSASLHGEKLFF	TGCAGTGCTTCCCTCCATGGGGAAAAACTGTTTTTT
TRBJ1-3	TRBV7-9	.	.	CASSHSGGQAPSSGNTIYF	TGTGCCAGCAGCCACAGTGGTGGGCAGGCACCGTCCTCTGGAAACACCATATATTTT
TRBJ2-2	TRBV15	.	few	CATSRLVLNTGELFF	TGTGCCACCAGCAGATTGGTGCTGAACACCGGGGAGCTGTTTTTT